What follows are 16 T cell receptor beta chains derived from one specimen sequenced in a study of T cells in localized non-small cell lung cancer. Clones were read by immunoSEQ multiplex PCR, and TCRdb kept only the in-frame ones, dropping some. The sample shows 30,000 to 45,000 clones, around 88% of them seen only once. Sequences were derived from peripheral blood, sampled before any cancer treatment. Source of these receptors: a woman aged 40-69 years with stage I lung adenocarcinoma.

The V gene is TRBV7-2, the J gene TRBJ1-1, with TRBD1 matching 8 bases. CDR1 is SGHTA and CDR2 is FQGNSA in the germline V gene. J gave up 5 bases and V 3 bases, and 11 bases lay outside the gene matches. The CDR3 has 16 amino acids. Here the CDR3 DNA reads TGTGCCAGCAGCTTCTTACCTCCAGGGGGCGGAACTGAAGCTTTCTTT. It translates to CASSFLPPGGGTEAFF.

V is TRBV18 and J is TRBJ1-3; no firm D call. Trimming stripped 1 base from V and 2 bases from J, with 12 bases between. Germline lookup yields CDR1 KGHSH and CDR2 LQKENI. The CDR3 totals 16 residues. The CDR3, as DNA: TGTGCCAGCTCACCACTCCTTGCGGGGACTGGAAACACCATATATTTT. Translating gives CASSPLLAGTGNTIYF.

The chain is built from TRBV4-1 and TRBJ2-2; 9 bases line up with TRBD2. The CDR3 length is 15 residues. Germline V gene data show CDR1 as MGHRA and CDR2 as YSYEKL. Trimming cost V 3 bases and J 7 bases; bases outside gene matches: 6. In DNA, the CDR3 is TGCGCCAGCAGCCACGCGGGGGGGCATTACGGGGAGCTGTTTTTT. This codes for CASSHAGGHYGELFF.

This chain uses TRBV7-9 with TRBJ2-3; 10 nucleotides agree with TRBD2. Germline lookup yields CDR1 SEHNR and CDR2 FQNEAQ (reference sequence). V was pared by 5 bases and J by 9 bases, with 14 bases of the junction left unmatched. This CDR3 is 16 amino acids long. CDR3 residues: CASSGLLERGGFTQYF. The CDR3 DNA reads TGTGCCAGCAGCGGGCTACTAGAGCGGGGGGGCTTCACGCAGTATTTT.

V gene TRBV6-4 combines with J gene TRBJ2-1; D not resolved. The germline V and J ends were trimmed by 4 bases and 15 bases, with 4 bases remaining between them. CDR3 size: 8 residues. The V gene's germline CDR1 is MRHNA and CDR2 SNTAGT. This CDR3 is CASSARFF. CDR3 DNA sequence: TGTGCCAGCAGTGCCCGGTTCTTC.

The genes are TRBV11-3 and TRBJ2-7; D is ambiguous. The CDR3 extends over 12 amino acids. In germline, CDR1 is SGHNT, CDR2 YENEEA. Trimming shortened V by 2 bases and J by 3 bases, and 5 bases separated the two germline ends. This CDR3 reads CASSLQRYEQYF. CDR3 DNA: TGTGCCAGCAGCTTACAGCGCTACGAGCAGTACTTC.

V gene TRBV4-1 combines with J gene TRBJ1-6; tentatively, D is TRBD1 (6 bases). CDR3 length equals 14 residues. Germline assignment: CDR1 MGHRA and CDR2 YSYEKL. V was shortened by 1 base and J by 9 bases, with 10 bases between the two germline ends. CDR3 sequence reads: CASSQVGGGSPLHF. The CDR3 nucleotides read TGCGCCAGCAGCCAAGTGGGAGGGGGTTCACCCCTCCACTTT.

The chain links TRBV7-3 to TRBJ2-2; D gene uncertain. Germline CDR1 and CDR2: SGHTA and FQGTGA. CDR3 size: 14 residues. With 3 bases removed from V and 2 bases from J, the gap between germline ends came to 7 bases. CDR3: CASSFSGNTGELFF. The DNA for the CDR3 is TGTGCCAGCAGCTTCTCTGGAAACACCGGGGAGCTGTTTTTT.

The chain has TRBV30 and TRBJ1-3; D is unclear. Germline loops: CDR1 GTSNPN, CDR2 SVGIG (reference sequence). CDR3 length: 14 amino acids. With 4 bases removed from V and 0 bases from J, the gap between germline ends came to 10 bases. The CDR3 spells CAWTRVGSGNTIYF. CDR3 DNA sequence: TGTGCCTGGACGCGGGTAGGCTCTGGAAACACCATATATTTT.

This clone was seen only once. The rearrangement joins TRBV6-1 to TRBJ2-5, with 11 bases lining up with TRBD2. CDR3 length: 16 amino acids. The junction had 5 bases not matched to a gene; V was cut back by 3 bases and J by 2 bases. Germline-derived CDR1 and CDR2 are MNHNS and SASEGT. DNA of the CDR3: TGTGCCAGCAGTGATATTAGCGGGGGGGGGCAAGAGACCCAGTACTTC. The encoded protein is CASSDISGGGQETQYF.

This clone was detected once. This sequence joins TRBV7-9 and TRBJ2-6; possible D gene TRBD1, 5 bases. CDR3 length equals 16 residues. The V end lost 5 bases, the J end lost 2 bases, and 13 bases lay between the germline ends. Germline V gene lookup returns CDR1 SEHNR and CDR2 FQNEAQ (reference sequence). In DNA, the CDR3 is TGTGCCAGCAGCCTGACAACCAGGGCTGGGGCCAACGTCCTGACTTTC. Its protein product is CASSLTTRAGANVLTF. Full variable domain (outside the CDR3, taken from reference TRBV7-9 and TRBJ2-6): DTGVSQNPRHKITKRGQNVTFRCDPISEHNRLYWYRQTLGQGPEFLTYFQNEAQLEKSRLLSDRFSAERPKGSFSTLEIQRTEQGDSAMYLCASSLTTRAGANVLTFGAGSRLTVL.

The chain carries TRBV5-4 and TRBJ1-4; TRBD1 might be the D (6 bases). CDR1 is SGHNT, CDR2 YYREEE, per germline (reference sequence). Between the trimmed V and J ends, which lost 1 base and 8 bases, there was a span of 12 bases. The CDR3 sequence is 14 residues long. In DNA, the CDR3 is TGTGCCAGCAGCTTGTCGGGGGCTTGGGAAAAACTGTTTTTT. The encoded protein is CASSLSGAWEKLFF. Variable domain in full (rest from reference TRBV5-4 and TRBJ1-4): ETGVTQSPTHLIKTRGQQVTLRCSSQSGHNTVSWYQQALGQGPQFIFQYYREEENGRGNFPPRFSGLQFPNYSSELNVNALELDDSALYLCASSLSGAWEKLFFGSGTQLSVL.

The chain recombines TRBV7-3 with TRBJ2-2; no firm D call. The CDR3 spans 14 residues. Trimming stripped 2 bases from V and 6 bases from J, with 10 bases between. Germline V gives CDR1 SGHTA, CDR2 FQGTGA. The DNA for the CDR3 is TGTGCCAGCAGCTTAGAGCACCCCCCCGGGGAGCTGTTTTTT. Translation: CASSLEHPPGELFF.

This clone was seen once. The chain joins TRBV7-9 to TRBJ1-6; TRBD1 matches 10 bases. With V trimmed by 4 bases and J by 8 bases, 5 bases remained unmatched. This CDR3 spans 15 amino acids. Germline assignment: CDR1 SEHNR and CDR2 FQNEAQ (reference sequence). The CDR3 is CASSSWDRGDSPLHF. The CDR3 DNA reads TGTGCCAGCAGCTCATGGGACAGGGGTGATTCACCCCTCCACTTT.

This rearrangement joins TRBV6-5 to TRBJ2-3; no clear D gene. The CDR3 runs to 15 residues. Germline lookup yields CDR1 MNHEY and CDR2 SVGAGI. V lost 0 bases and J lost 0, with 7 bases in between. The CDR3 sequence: CASSYSTASTDTQYF. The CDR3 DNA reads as TGTGCCAGCAGTTACTCCACAGCTAGCACAGATACGCAGTATTTT.

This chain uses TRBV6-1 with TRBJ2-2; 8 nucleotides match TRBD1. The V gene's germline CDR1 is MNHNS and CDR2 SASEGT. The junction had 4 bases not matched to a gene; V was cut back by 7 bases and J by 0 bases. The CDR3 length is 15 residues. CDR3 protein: CASTRTGPNTGELFF. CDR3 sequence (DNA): TGTGCCAGCACCCGGACAGGGCCGAACACCGGGGAGCTGTTTTTT.